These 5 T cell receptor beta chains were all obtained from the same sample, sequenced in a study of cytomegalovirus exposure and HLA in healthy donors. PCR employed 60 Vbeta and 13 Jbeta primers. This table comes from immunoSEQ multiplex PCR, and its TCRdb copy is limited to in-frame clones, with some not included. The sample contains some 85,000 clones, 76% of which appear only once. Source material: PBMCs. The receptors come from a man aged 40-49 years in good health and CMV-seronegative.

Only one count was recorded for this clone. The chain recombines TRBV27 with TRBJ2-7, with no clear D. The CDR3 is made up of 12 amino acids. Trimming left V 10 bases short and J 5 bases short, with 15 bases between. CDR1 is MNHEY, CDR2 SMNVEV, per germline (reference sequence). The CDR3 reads CATSSSVHEQYF. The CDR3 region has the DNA TGTGCCACCTCTAGTTCCGTCCACGAGCAGTACTTC.

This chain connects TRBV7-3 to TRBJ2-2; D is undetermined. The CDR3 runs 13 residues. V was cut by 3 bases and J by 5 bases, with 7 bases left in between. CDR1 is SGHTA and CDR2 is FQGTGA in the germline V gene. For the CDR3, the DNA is TGTGCCAGCAGCTTTTCGGTTACCGGGGAGCTGTTTTTT. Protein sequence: CASSFSVTGELFF.

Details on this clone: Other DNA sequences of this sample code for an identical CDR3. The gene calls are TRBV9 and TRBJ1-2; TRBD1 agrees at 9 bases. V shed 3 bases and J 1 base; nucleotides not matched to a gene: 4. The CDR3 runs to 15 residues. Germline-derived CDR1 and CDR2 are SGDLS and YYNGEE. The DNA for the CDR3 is TGTGCCAGCAGCGGGGCGACAGGGGGTAACTATGGCTACACCTTC. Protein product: CASSGATGGNYGYTF.

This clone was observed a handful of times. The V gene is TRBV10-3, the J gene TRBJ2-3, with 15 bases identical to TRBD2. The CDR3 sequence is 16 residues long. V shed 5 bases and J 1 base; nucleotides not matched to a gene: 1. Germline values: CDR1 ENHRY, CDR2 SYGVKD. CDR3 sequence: CAISRTSGGGTDTQYF. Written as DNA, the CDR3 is TGTGCCATCAGTCGGACTAGCGGGGGGGGCACAGATACGCAGTATTTT.

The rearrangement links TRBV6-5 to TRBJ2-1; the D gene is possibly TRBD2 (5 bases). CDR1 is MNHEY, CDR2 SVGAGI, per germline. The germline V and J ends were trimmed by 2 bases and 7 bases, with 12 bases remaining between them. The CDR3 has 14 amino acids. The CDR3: CASSYRKDLNEQFF. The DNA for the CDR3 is TGTGCCAGCAGTTACCGAAAGGACTTGAATGAGCAGTTCTTC.